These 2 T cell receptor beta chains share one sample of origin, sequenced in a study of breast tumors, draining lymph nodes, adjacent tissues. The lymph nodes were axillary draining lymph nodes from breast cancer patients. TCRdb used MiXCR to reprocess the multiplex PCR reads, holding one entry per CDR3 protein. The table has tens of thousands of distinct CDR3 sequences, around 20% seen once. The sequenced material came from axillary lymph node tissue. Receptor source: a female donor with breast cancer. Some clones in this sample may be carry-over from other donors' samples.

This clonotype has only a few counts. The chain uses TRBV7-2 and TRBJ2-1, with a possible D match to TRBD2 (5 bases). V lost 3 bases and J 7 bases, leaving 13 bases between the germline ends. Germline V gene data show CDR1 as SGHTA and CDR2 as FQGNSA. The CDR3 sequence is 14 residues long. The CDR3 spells CASSLVIAINEQFF. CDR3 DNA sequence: TGTGCCAGCAGCTTGGTAATAGCGATAAATGAGCAGTTCTTC.

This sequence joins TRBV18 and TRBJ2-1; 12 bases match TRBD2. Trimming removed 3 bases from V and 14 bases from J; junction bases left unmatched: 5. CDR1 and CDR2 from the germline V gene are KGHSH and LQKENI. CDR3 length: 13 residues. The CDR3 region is CASSPLAGGFEFF. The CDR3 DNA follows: TGTGCCAGCTCACCTCTAGCGGGAGGGTTTGAGTTCTTC. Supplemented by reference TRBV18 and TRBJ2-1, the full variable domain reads NAGVMQNPRHLVRRRGQEARLRCSPMKGHSHVYWYRQLPEEGLKFMVYLQKENIIDESGMPKERFSAEFPKEGPSILRIQQVVRGDSAAYFCASSPLAGGFEFFGPGTRLTVL.